The 5 T cell receptor beta chains presented below share a single source sample, sequenced in a study of Ad26.COV2.S vaccination and SARS-CoV-2 variants. Assay used: immunoSEQ multiplex PCR; TCRdb lists only in-frame clones, some missing. Found here are about 350,000 clones, under 95% of them singletons; the top ten hold 3% to 4%. Sequenced here: peripheral blood, sampled after recovery from COVID-19. These receptors originate from a human donor who had recovered from COVID-19.

The chain uses TRBV27 and TRBJ1-1; a weak D match, TRBD1 (5 bases). The CDR3 length is 13 residues. The germline gives CDR1 MNHEY, CDR2 SMNVEV (reference sequence). V lost 4 bases and J 4 bases, leaving 10 bases between the germline ends. Here the CDR3 DNA reads TGTGCCAGCAGTTCGTCAGGGATCACTGAAGCTTTCTTT. This codes for CASSSSGITEAFF.

This clone came up once. V gene TRBV11-2 combines with J gene TRBJ1-3; 7 nucleotides agree with TRBD1. CDR3 length: 13 amino acids. CDR1 and CDR2 (germline): SGHAT, FQNNGV. Trimming cost V 4 bases and J 7 bases; bases outside gene matches: 4. CDR3 region: CASSSTGANTIYF. In nucleotides, the CDR3 is TGTGCCAGCAGCTCTACAGGGGCCAACACCATATATTTT.

The V gene is TRBV5-1, the J gene TRBJ1-1, with unresolved D. From germline, CDR1 is SGHRS and CDR2 YFSETQ. This CDR3 is 14 amino acids long. Trimming left V 3 bases short and J 0 bases short, with 9 bases between. The CDR3 loop is CASSSRQLNTEAFF. CDR3 in DNA: TGCGCCAGCAGCTCCCGGCAGTTGAACACTGAAGCTTTCTTT.

The rearrangement uses TRBV3-1 (or the pseudogene TRBV3-2) and TRBJ1-5; D not resolved. The CDR3 spans 15 residues. Trimming took off 5 bases at V and 8 bases at J, with 19 bases between the two ends. Germline assignment: CDR1 LGHDT and CDR2 YNNKEL (reference sequence). Here the CDR3 reads CASSSGIREEKPQHF. CDR3 sequence (DNA): TGTGCCAGCAGCTCCGGGATCAGAGAGGAAAAGCCCCAGCATTTT.

The chain links TRBV3-1 (or the pseudogene TRBV3-2) to TRBJ1-4, with TRBD1 as a possible D gene (5 bases). From germline, CDR1 is LGHDT and CDR2 YNNKEL (reference sequence). Trimming removed 9 bases from V and 8 bases from J, with 16 bases in between. The CDR3 has 13 amino acids. CDR3 in amino acids: CASGTSGVEKLFF. The CDR3 DNA sequence: TGTGCCAGTGGGACCAGCGGGGTGGAAAAACTGTTTTTT.